This T cell receptor (beta chain) originates from a study of graft-versus-host responses after intestinal transplantation (dated by TCRdb to the early 2020s). In the study overall: Recipients received multivisceral, liver-intestinal, or isolated intestinal transplants. Anti-thymocyte globulin induction was given to all recipients, followed by maintenance tacrolimus and steroids for approximately three years. The cohort enrolled 20 to 30 intestinal transplant recipients, one of whom was a retransplant, and a few patients without pretransplant specimens were excluded. Alloreactive clones were identified by sequencing pre-transplant mixed lymphocyte reaction products and comparing these products with unstimulated pre-transplant donor and recipient T cells. Bulk TCR-beta CDR3 sequencing was used to track graft-versus-host and host-versus-graft alloreactive T cell clones in the graft, circulation and bone marrow after intestinal transplantation. Donor T cell macrochimerism was defined as a peak of at least 4% donor T cells among recipient peripheral blood mononuclear cells. Samples from three later patients were sequenced in-house on an Illumina MiSeq with MiXCR processing rather than by the commercial service. Broader findings and caveats from the paper: Peak levels of circulating GvH clones were associated with declines in HvG clones early after transplant. GvH clones were detected in recipient bone marrow, and some of these GvH clones were observed earlier in ileal mucosa or blood, consistent with an intestinal mucosal origin. The relatively low number and heterogeneity of intestinal transplant patients limited the conclusions. In the allografts of patients with donor T cell macrochimerism, GvH to HvG T cell clonal ratios were high.

The time point label on this specimen signifies: cells obtained before transplantation from donor or recipient. In mixed lymphocyte reactions, approximately 200,000 CFSE-labeled pre-transplant responders were plated with approximately 200,000 irradiated violet-dye-labeled stimulators and cultured for about six days. Proliferating CD3+CD4+CFSE-low and CD3+CD8+CFSE-low responder cells were FACS-sorted on a BD Influx sorter after the mixed lymphocyte reaction. As regards this clone: Per-base qualities were not stored, and no clone one base away is much larger.

Library prep was done by the immunoSEQ multiplex PCR assay. For most patients, genomic DNA was isolated using the Qiagen DNeasy Blood and Tissue Kit and was shipped frozen to Adaptive Biotechnologies for TCR sequencing. For most patients, high-throughput TCR-beta CDR3 sequencing of genomic DNA was performed by Adaptive Biotechnologies. The authors processed their data as follows. Adaptive's ImmunoSEQ software supplied the TCR sequencing data for 15 to 20 patients, while MiXCR and VDJtools were used to process a few other patients. CD4 versus CD8 sorting errors were corrected by removing sequences found in both subsets at a frequency ratio below 5:1. CDR3 nucleotide sequences shared between donor and recipient were removed because the origin of such sequences could not be assigned. To count as alloreactive, a clone needed at least 2-fold expansion over unstimulated cells and a minimum CFSE-low frequency of 0.002% (template counts) or 0.001% (read counts). A clone was considered mappable if detected in the sequenced pre-transplant spleen, lymph node, or MLR CFSE-low populations of the donor or recipient. Cumulative frequency of alloreactive clones was calculated as a percentage of all sequences weighted by copy number. TCRdb took over this immuneACCESS table, retaining in-frame rearrangements with V and J assigned. Such tables are incomplete; in checked studies, under half of the missing clones stem from an unresolved V gene, and the remainder is unexplained. V, J and clone size were drawn from that table, and D and trimming were deduced from the DNA. Here the sample has 20,000 to 25,000 clones; 50% to 65% occur a single time. Together, the top ten hold about 0.94% of the sample.

The V end loses 3 bases and the J end loses 3 bases, and a stretch of 14 bases separates them. From its cysteine to its phenylalanine, the CDR3 spans 16 amino acids. CDR3 DNA is the only sequence kept; it has 48 bases, read in frame from the first base. CDR1 and CDR2, looked up from the germline V gene, are SGHTA and FQGNSA. The sequence links TRBV7-2 to TRBJ2-2; a tentative D call is TRBD1 (6 bases match). The sequencing used alloreactive CD4+ T cells from a mixed lymphocyte reaction culture, collected before intestinal transplant. The sample's cell subset or site label, in plain terms: CFSE-low proliferating T cells sorted from roughly six-day pre-transplant mixed lymphocyte reaction (GvH or HvG direction). The receptor comes from a human patient who received an intestinal transplant. CDR3 loop: CASSFLRTAYTGELFF. The DNA sequence reads TGTGCCAGCAGCTTCCTTCGGACAGCGTACACCGGGGAGCTGTTTTTT.